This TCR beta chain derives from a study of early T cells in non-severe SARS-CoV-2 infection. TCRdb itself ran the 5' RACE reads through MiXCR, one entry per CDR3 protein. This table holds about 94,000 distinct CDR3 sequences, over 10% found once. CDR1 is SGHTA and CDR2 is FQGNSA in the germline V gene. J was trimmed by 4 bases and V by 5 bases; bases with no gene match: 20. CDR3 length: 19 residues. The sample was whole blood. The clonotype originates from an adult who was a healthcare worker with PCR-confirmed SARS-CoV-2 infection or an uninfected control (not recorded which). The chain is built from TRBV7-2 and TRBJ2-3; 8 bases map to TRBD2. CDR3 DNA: TGTGCCAGCAGCGAACATGACACCCTCCGGCGGGGGGCCGCAGATACGCAGTATTTT. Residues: CASSEHDTLRRGAADTQYF.